This section outlines one T cell receptor (beta chain) sequence together with its context. Its antigen is not identified. These data come from a study of CD8+ T cells in alopecia areata. RNA extraction was followed by reverse transcription into cDNA, which acted as the sequencing template. TCRdb keeps only in-frame clones here, not all; method: immunoSEQ multiplex PCR. The sample contains about 110,000 clones, around 53% of which appear only once. The CDR3 is 11 amino acids. In germline, CDR1 is LNHDA, CDR2 SQIVND (reference sequence). Trimming left V 5 bases short and J 4 bases short, with 6 bases between. Study-wide findings and caveats: Higher clonality was seen in lesional scalp than in normal scalp, especially in alopecia totalis/universalis. Persistence during tofacitinib was seen for many expanded lesional clones in scalp and blood.

The treatment here: oral pan-JAK inhibitor, 5-10 mg twice daily. This TCR was recovered from a human donor with alopecia areata. Material: CD8+ T cells sorted from blood, obtained at week 24, from a patient treated with tofacitinib. This chain links TRBV19 with TRBJ2-7; the D is unclear. The CDR3 bases are TGTGCCAGTAGTCCGGGTTACGAGCAGTACTTC. Its translation is CASSPGYEQYF.